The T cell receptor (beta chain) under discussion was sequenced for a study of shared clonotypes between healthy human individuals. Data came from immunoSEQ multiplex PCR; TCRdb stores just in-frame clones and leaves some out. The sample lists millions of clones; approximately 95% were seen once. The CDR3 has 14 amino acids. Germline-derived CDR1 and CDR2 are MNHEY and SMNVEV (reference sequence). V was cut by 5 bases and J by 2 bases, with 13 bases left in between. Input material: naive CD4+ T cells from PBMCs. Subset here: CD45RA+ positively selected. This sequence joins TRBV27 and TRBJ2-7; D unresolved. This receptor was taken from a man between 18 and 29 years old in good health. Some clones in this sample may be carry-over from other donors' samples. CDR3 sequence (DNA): TGTGCCAGCAGTCCCCGGTATTTGACCTACGAGCAGTACTTC. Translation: CASSPRYLTYEQYF.